The T cell receptor beta chain under discussion was sequenced for a study of T cell responses to AZD1222 COVID-19 vaccine. In regard to this clone: Its matching antigen is unknown.

The table came from immunoSEQ multiplex PCR; TCRdb's copy has only in-frame clones and leaves some out. Of some 150,000 clones in the sample, 85% to 90% were seen once. Germline V gives CDR1 KGHDR, CDR2 SFDVKD. This CDR3 comprises 14 residues. Between the trimmed V and J ends, which lost 4 bases and 7 bases, there was a span of 16 bases. Study-wide results and limits: Nearly half of spike-specific TCRs reportedly go after variant regions that carry no mutations. Spike-specific TCR depth and breadth grew after two AZD1222 doses. No repertoire was sampled before or during the peak T cell response, only after it. Females made up more of the donors, who were largely white British, and clonal diversity may have come out too low.

The rearrangement joins TRBV24-1 to TRBJ2-7, with D unclear. This specimen consisted of peripheral blood, obtained 28 days after the second dose of the MenACWY control vaccine. This clonotype originated in an adult who received the MenACWY meningococcal vaccine as a control. The CDR3 here is CATSDPGPDPEQYF. DNA for the CDR3: TGTGCCACCAGTGACCCCGGACCGGACCCAGAGCAGTACTTC.